The subject of this entry is one T cell receptor (beta chain). As yet, its antigen is unknown. This sample is part of a study of beta chain features in type 1 diabetes. Expressed TCRB transcripts were sequenced after all isolated RNA was converted to cDNA. Repertoires were generated with immunoSEQ multiplex PCR, while TCRdb's copy carries only in-frame clones and drops some. The table shows 810,000 or so clones, with roughly 15% occurring only once. Overall study findings and caveats: Among all four CD4+ subsets, Type 1 diabetes patients had TCRB CDR3s that were moderately but significantly shorter. The naive, central memory and Treg TCRB repertoires showed an apparent similarity that was greater among patients than among healthy donors.

The CDR3 runs 14 residues. V was shortened by 1 base and J by 9 bases, with 13 bases between the two germline ends. Germline CDR1 and CDR2: SGHAT and FQNNGV. The source is a woman aged 18-35 years in good health. The sample was naive CD4+ T cells from blood. V usage is TRBV11-2 and J usage is TRBJ2-1; D unclear. The CDR3 spells CASSLVTRTGEQFF. In nucleotides, the CDR3 is TGTGCCAGCAGCTTAGTGACTCGCACGGGTGAGCAGTTCTTC.